A selection of T cell receptor beta chains follows, all from one sample in a study of blood T cell repertoires in COVID-19. TCRdb's table, derived via immunoSEQ multiplex PCR, lists solely in-frame clones and lacks some. This table has 300,000 to 450,000 clones, about 90% appearing once. What was sequenced was peripheral blood. The source is an older woman with COVID-19, enrolled during active disease. Both conserved end residues are part of each CDR3. Each record gives: D gene, V gene, clone size, J gene, CDR3 DNA, CDR3 protein. The D gene is left open where the match is weak. The size field is filled for only some rows; it gives once, few, many or a size class.

d_gene: -
v_gene: TRBV21-1
abundance: -
j_gene: TRBJ2-2
CDR3nt: TGTGCCAGCAGCAATGTAAACTCAAACACCGGGGAGCTGTTTTTT
CDR3aa: CASSNVNSNTGELFF

d_gene: -
v_gene: TRBV5-1
abundance: -
j_gene: TRBJ1-4
CDR3nt: TGCGCCAGCAGCTCAGAAGGGGCAACTAATGAAAAACTGTTTTTT
CDR3aa: CASSSEGATNEKLFF

d_gene: -
v_gene: TRBV21-1
abundance: few
j_gene: TRBJ1-3
CDR3nt: TGTGCCAGCAGCGACAGGGAAAGAAACACCATATATTTT
CDR3aa: CASSDRERNTIYF

d_gene: TRBD1
v_gene: TRBV3-1/TRBV3-2
abundance: -
j_gene: TRBJ2-7
CDR3nt: TGTGCCAGCAGCCGGCCGGGACAGGGGGCCTACGAGCAGTACTTC
CDR3aa: CASSRPGQGAYEQYF

d_gene: -
v_gene: TRBV2
abundance: -
j_gene: TRBJ2-7
CDR3nt: TGTGCCAGCAGCCTAGGACAGACTTTTTACGAGCAGTACTTC
CDR3aa: CASSLGQTFYEQYF

d_gene: -
v_gene: TRBV15
abundance: -
j_gene: TRBJ1-5
CDR3nt: TGTGCCACCAGCAGAGATCTACAGCCCCAGCATTTT
CDR3aa: CATSRDLQPQHF

d_gene: TRBD1
v_gene: TRBV3-1/TRBV3-2
abundance: -
j_gene: TRBJ2-2
CDR3nt: TGTGCCAGCAGCCGCACGACAGGGCCCACCGGGGAGCTGTTTTTT
CDR3aa: CASSRTTGPTGELFF

d_gene: -
v_gene: TRBV29-1
abundance: -
j_gene: TRBJ1-1
CDR3nt: TGCAGCGCCGCACAGGGTAGGGGCACTGAAGCTTTCTTT
CDR3aa: CSAAQGRGTEAFF

d_gene: -
v_gene: TRBV14
abundance: -
j_gene: TRBJ1-2
CDR3nt: TGTGCCAGCAGCCAAGATCAGATCGGGATGATTGGCTACACCTTC
CDR3aa: CASSQDQIGMIGYTF

d_gene: -
v_gene: TRBV9
abundance: -
j_gene: TRBJ2-1
CDR3nt: TGTGCCAGCAGCGTAGCCGGGGGAGTGAGGGATGAGCAGTTCTTC
CDR3aa: CASSVAGGVRDEQFF

d_gene: TRBD1
v_gene: TRBV7-9
abundance: -
j_gene: TRBJ2-6
CDR3nt: TGTGCCAGCAGCGCCTCGACAGGGGACTCTGGGGCCAACGTCCTGACTTTC
CDR3aa: CASSASTGDSGANVLTF

d_gene: TRBD1
v_gene: TRBV2
abundance: -
j_gene: TRBJ1-1
CDR3nt: TGTGCCAGCAGCACGACAGGGGGCAAAACTGAAGCTTTCTTT
CDR3aa: CASSTTGGKTEAFF

d_gene: TRBD1
v_gene: TRBV11-2
abundance: -
j_gene: TRBJ1-3
CDR3nt: TGTGCCAGCAGCTTAGATAGCCAAATGGGACAGGGAATGGGAAACACCATATATTTT
CDR3aa: CASSLDSQMGQGMGNTIYF

d_gene: TRBD2
v_gene: TRBV9
abundance: -
j_gene: TRBJ2-5
CDR3nt: TGTGCCAGCAGTCAGGGTAGCGGGGGGCGCCAAGAGACCCAGTACTTC
CDR3aa: CASSQGSGGRQETQYF

d_gene: TRBD2
v_gene: TRBV7-9
abundance: -
j_gene: TRBJ2-7
CDR3nt: TGTGCCAGCAGTCGACCTGTGCTAGCGGGGGCCTACGAGCAGTACTTC
CDR3aa: CASSRPVLAGAYEQYF

d_gene: TRBD2
v_gene: TRBV19
abundance: -
j_gene: TRBJ2-1
CDR3nt: TGTGCCAGTAGTATAGTAACAGGACTAGCGGACTACAATGAGCAGTTCTTC
CDR3aa: CASSIVTGLADYNEQFF

d_gene: TRBD1
v_gene: TRBV19
abundance: -
j_gene: TRBJ2-5
CDR3nt: TGTGCCAGTAGTAGTCAGGGGGAAGAGACCCAGTACTTC
CDR3aa: CASSSQGEETQYF

d_gene: -
v_gene: TRBV4-2
abundance: -
j_gene: TRBJ1-4
CDR3nt: TGTGCCAGCAGCCATGCAGGGGCGCAAGGGACTAATGAAAAACTGTTTTTT
CDR3aa: CASSHAGAQGTNEKLFF

d_gene: TRBD2
v_gene: TRBV7-9
abundance: -
j_gene: TRBJ2-1
CDR3nt: TGTGCCAGCAGCCCTGGATCTTGGACTAGCGTGAACAATGAGCAGTTCTTC
CDR3aa: CASSPGSWTSVNNEQFF

d_gene: TRBD2
v_gene: TRBV7-9
abundance: once
j_gene: TRBJ2-3
CDR3nt: TGTGCCAGCAGTTCAGACACTAGCGGGGGTACCATTTATTTT
CDR3aa: CASSSDTSGGTIYF

d_gene: TRBD1
v_gene: TRBV5-8
abundance: few
j_gene: TRBJ1-1
CDR3nt: TGTGCCAGCAGCCCTCGGACAGGGTACCCTGAAGCTTTCTTT
CDR3aa: CASSPRTGYPEAFF

d_gene: -
v_gene: TRBV5-4
abundance: -
j_gene: TRBJ1-2
CDR3nt: TGTGCCAGCAGCCCAGACCCATCCGAAGGGGACTACACCTTC
CDR3aa: CASSPDPSEGDYTF

d_gene: -
v_gene: TRBV7-2
abundance: -
j_gene: TRBJ2-2
CDR3nt: TGTGCCAGCAGCTTAGACCAGGGGCCCGGGGAGCTGTTTTTT
CDR3aa: CASSLDQGPGELFF

d_gene: -
v_gene: TRBV25-1
abundance: -
j_gene: TRBJ2-3
CDR3nt: TGTGCCAGCAGTGAATACCCACAGGGAAATACGCAGTATTTT
CDR3aa: CASSEYPQGNTQYF

d_gene: -
v_gene: TRBV4-1
abundance: -
j_gene: TRBJ1-4
CDR3nt: TGCGCCAGCAGCCAAACACACCGCTGGGAGGGGGGCGTAAGCGAAAAACTGTTTTTT
CDR3aa: CASSQTHRWEGGVSEKLFF

d_gene: -
v_gene: TRBV6-5
abundance: -
j_gene: TRBJ1-4
CDR3nt: TGTGCCAGCAGCCTCTCCGGGACATATAATGAAAAACTGTTTTTT
CDR3aa: CASSLSGTYNEKLFF

d_gene: TRBD2
v_gene: TRBV7-6
abundance: -
j_gene: TRBJ2-7
CDR3nt: TGTGCCAGCAGCTTAGTAGCCCTCACTAGCGGGGGGGCCTCCTACGAGCAGTACTTC
CDR3aa: CASSLVALTSGGASYEQYF

d_gene: -
v_gene: TRBV11-2
abundance: -
j_gene: TRBJ2-1
CDR3nt: TGTGCCAGCAGCCTCTATAGCTCCTACAATGAGCAGTTCTTC
CDR3aa: CASSLYSSYNEQFF

d_gene: -
v_gene: TRBV10-1
abundance: -
j_gene: TRBJ1-1
CDR3nt: TGCGCCAGCAGGGGGCAAGGGAACACTGAAGCTTTCTTT
CDR3aa: CASRGQGNTEAFF

d_gene: -
v_gene: TRBV14
abundance: -
j_gene: TRBJ1-1
CDR3nt: TGTGCCAGCAGCGCCCAATCTCAGGGAAGCACTGAAGCTTTCTTT
CDR3aa: CASSAQSQGSTEAFF

d_gene: TRBD2
v_gene: TRBV28
abundance: -
j_gene: TRBJ2-7
CDR3nt: TGTGCCAGCAGCCCCCCGGGACTACGCGCGAGAGAGCAGTACTTC
CDR3aa: CASSPPGLRAREQYF

d_gene: TRBD2
v_gene: TRBV11-2
abundance: -
j_gene: TRBJ2-5
CDR3nt: TGTGCCAGCAGCCTACGACTAGCGGGGGCTCACTACCAAGAGACCCAGTACTTC
CDR3aa: CASSLRLAGAHYQETQYF

d_gene: -
v_gene: TRBV6-6
abundance: -
j_gene: TRBJ2-7
CDR3nt: TGTGCCAGCAGTTCCCCCACCTACGAGCAGTACTTC
CDR3aa: CASSSPTYEQYF

d_gene: TRBD2
v_gene: TRBV10-3
abundance: -
j_gene: TRBJ2-3
CDR3nt: TGTGCCATCAGTGTAGCGGGGGGGAGGACAGATACGCAGTATTTT
CDR3aa: CAISVAGGRTDTQYF

d_gene: -
v_gene: TRBV6-6
abundance: -
j_gene: TRBJ2-6
CDR3nt: TGTGCCAGCAGTCAGAGCTCTGGGGCCAACGTCCTGACTTTC
CDR3aa: CASSQSSGANVLTF

d_gene: -
v_gene: TRBV19
abundance: -
j_gene: TRBJ1-5
CDR3nt: TGTGCCAGTATCCCGGGGGGGGCGGTTCAGCCCCAGCATTTT
CDR3aa: CASIPGGAVQPQHF

d_gene: TRBD2
v_gene: TRBV19
abundance: once
j_gene: TRBJ2-3
CDR3nt: TGTGCCACTGGGACTAGACAGGTAACAGATACGCAGTATTTT
CDR3aa: CATGTRQVTDTQYF

d_gene: TRBD2
v_gene: TRBV28
abundance: -
j_gene: TRBJ2-7
CDR3nt: TGTGCCAGCAGTTCCCTTGGGGGGGGGAAATACGAGCAGTACTTC
CDR3aa: CASSSLGGGKYEQYF

d_gene: -
v_gene: TRBV2
abundance: -
j_gene: TRBJ2-2
CDR3nt: TGTGCCAGCAATAGGGACTCCACCGGGGAGCTGTTTTTT
CDR3aa: CASNRDSTGELFF

d_gene: -
v_gene: TRBV19
abundance: -
j_gene: TRBJ1-2
CDR3nt: TGTGCCGGCCACCGCGCAGGCAGGGGAGGCTACACCTTC
CDR3aa: CAGHRAGRGGYTF

d_gene: TRBD1
v_gene: TRBV24-1
abundance: -
j_gene: TRBJ1-5
CDR3nt: TGTGCCACCCTGACCCAGGGGGCGAATCAGCCCCAGCATTTT
CDR3aa: CATLTQGANQPQHF

d_gene: -
v_gene: TRBV7-3
abundance: few
j_gene: TRBJ1-1
CDR3nt: TGTGCCAGCAGCTTAATCGGGGGGGCCACTGAAGCTTTCTTT
CDR3aa: CASSLIGGATEAFF

d_gene: -
v_gene: TRBV18
abundance: -
j_gene: TRBJ2-7
CDR3nt: TGTGCCAGCTCACCCTCGGGGGACTCCTCCTACGAGCAGTACTTC
CDR3aa: CASSPSGDSSYEQYF

d_gene: -
v_gene: TRBV6-5
abundance: -
j_gene: TRBJ2-7
CDR3nt: TGTGCCAGCAGTTACCGCACAGGAGACCACGAGCAGTACTTC
CDR3aa: CASSYRTGDHEQYF

d_gene: -
v_gene: TRBV14
abundance: -
j_gene: TRBJ1-1
CDR3nt: TGTGCCAGCAGCAAGCAGGCGTGGAACACTGAAGCTTTCTTT
CDR3aa: CASSKQAWNTEAFF

d_gene: -
v_gene: TRBV7-3
abundance: -
j_gene: TRBJ1-2
CDR3nt: TGTGCCAGCAGCCCTGGACAGAACTATGGCTACACCTTC
CDR3aa: CASSPGQNYGYTF